One and the same sample provided the 10 T cell receptor beta chains below, sequenced in a study of cytomegalovirus exposure and HLA in healthy donors. Use of 60 Vbeta and 13 Jbeta primers characterized the PCR. Method: immunoSEQ multiplex PCR; TCRdb's copy keeps in-frame clones and lacks some. In the table there are 65,000 to 90,000 clones, about 69% of which are singletons. The material sequenced was PBMCs. The receptors were gathered from a man aged 55 to 70 in good health and CMV-seronegative.

The genes are TRBV11-3 and TRBJ2-1; 7 positions match TRBD1. Germline values: CDR1 SGHNT, CDR2 YENEEA. The J segment lost 8 bases and the V segment lost 5 bases, leaving 6 bases of the junction unmatched. The CDR3 loop spans 13 amino acids. This CDR3 reads CASSHRDSYEQFF. The CDR3 bases are TGTGCCAGCAGCCACCGGGACAGCTATGAGCAGTTCTTC.

The chain is built from TRBV2 and TRBJ2-3; no firm D call. The CDR3 loop spans 11 amino acids. V was clipped by 10 bases and J by 3 bases, with 8 bases between them. The V gene's germline CDR1 is SNHLY and CDR2 FYNNEI. For the CDR3, the DNA is TGTGCCACCTCAGTTACAGATACGCAGTATTTT. This codes for CATSVTDTQYF.

The chain joins TRBV7-6 to TRBJ1-5; TRBD1 might be the D (5 bases). Germline-derived CDR1 and CDR2 are SGHVS and FNYEAQ. The germline V and J ends were trimmed by 5 bases and 7 bases, with 15 bases remaining between them. CDR3 size: 14 residues. For the CDR3, the DNA is TGTGCCAGCAGCCCGCGCGGGGGGAACCAGCCCCAGCATTTT. It specifies CASSPRGGNQPQHF.

This sequence joins TRBV6-5 and TRBJ2-7, with TRBD1 matching over 7 bases. The CDR3 runs 13 residues. Germline CDR1 reads MNHEY; CDR2 reads SVGAGI. Trimming at V came to 6 bases and at J to 3 bases, leaving 5 bases not matched to a gene. Here the CDR3 reads CASRPDRDYEQYF. In DNA, the CDR3 is TGTGCCAGCAGACCCGACAGGGACTACGAGCAGTACTTC.

The rearrangement links TRBV2 to TRBJ1-2, with D possibly being TRBD1 (5 bases). Germline loops: CDR1 SNHLY, CDR2 FYNNEI. Trimming pared 3 bases from V and 7 bases from J, leaving 12 bases between. The CDR3 sequence is 13 residues long. Written as DNA, the CDR3 is TGTGCCAGCAGTGAGGGGGGAGGGAGTGGCTACACCTTC. Amino acid sequence: CASSEGGGSGYTF.

V usage is TRBV6-5 and J usage is TRBJ2-5; weak D call: TRBD1 (6 bases). Germline CDR1 and CDR2: MNHEY and SVGAGI. The V and J ends lost 6 bases and 5 bases respectively, with 16 bases between them. The CDR3 is 14 amino acids. The CDR3 nucleotides read TGTGCCAGCAGCCCCCAGGGGATTGAGGAGACCCAGTACTTC. It translates to CASSPQGIEETQYF.

The chain employs TRBV30 and TRBJ1-1; a weak D match, TRBD1 (6 bases). CDR1 is GTSNPN, CDR2 SVGIG, per germline (reference sequence). The length of the CDR3 is 15 residues. V was shortened by 0 bases and J by 8 bases, with 19 bases between the two germline ends. CDR3 loop: CAWSVTGTGGGEAFF. The CDR3 DNA reads as TGTGCCTGGAGTGTAACCGGGACGGGGGGGGGCGAAGCTTTCTTT. The whole variable domain, remainder taken from reference TRBV30 and TRBJ1-1, is SQTIHQWPATLVQPVGSPLSLECTVEGTSNPNLYWYRQAAGRGLQLLFYSVGIGQISSEVPQNLSASRPQDRQFILSSKKLLLSDSGFYLCAWSVTGTGGGEAFFGQGTRLTVV.

The chain employs TRBV15 and TRBJ1-1, with 7 bases fitting TRBD1. This CDR3 spans 13 amino acids. The V gene's germline CDR1 is LNHNV and CDR2 YYDKDF (reference sequence). J gave up 4 bases and V 5 bases, and 4 bases lay outside the gene matches. The CDR3 spells CATSDRVATEAFF. CDR3 nucleotide sequence: TGTGCCACCAGCGACAGGGTGGCCACTGAAGCTTTCTTT.

This clone was observed a single time. J is TRBJ2-7 and V is TRBV11-2, with 8 bases that match TRBD2. The CDR3 loop spans 15 amino acids. Germline V lookup: CDR1 SGHAT, CDR2 FQNNGV. V was clipped by 5 bases and J by 2 bases; unmatched bases: 8. This chain's CDR3 is CASSPLGGGPYEQYF. The CDR3 DNA reads TGTGCCAGCAGCCCTCTCGGGGGGGGCCCCTACGAGCAGTACTTC.

The V and J genes are TRBV27 and TRBJ1-5; 10 bases are shared with TRBD1. This CDR3 region has 15 residues. Germline loops: CDR1 MNHEY, CDR2 SMNVEV (reference sequence). J lost 6 bases, V lost 6 bases, and 8 bases had no gene match. CDR3 in DNA: TGTGCCAGCAGCGCTGGGACAGGGGTTTCTCAGCCCCAGCATTTT. Residues: CASSAGTGVSQPQHF.